This TCR beta chain emerged from a study of T cells in Graves' hyperthyroidism and ophthalmopathy. Researchers amplified the TCR beta CDR3 regions from RNA transcripts. With the HTBI primer set, the TCR CDR3 went through a first round of RT-PCR. TCRdb re-derived calls from the multiplex PCR reads in MiXCR, one entry per CDR3 protein. The table shows approximately 600,000 distinct CDR3 sequences, with 20% to 25% occurring only once. Uncontrolled infection, other autoimmune disease, pregnancy or lactation disqualified patients from enrolment. Diagnostic assessment was based on clinical symptoms, serum thyroxine and TRAb, thyroid ultrasound and orbital computed tomography. The study's findings and limits: Expanded thyroid clonotypes (above 0.001) were mostly also found in blood. The model anticipated ophthalmopathy a median around 6 months pre-onset.

Worth noting for this clonotype: As yet, its antigen is unknown.

The sequenced sample was blood. The receptor's source is a man younger than 40 with Graves' ophthalmopathy.

The CDR3 reads CASSESASGLDEQFF. CDR3 DNA: TGTGCCAGCAGTGAATCGGCTAGCGGGTTAGACGAGCAGTTCTTC. This chain uses TRBV6-1 with TRBJ2-1; 8 bases map to TRBD2. This CDR3 spans 15 amino acids. V lost 2 bases to trimming and J lost 10 bases; unmatched junction nucleotides: 10. In germline, CDR1 is MNHNS, CDR2 SASEGT.